The subject of this entry is one TCR beta chain. Assay: immunoSEQ multiplex PCR; the TCRdb copy retains only in-frame clones and omits some. Of hundreds of thousands of clones listed, about 83% are singletons. Donors were grouped by their self-reported clinical history. This entry belongs to a study of blood T cell repertoires in COVID-19. Study in general: The analysed material was cDNA or gDNA that came from T cells, B-cell-depleted T cells, or PBMCs.

The V and J ends lost 6 bases and 4 bases respectively, with 13 bases between them. Germline V gene data show CDR1 as SQVTM and CDR2 as ANQGSEA. The CDR3 has 13 residues. The V call is TRBV29-1, the J call TRBJ1-5, with D possibly TRBD1 on 5 matching bases. The TCR originated in a woman aged 45-59 years who had been exposed to COVID-19. Sequenced sample: PBMCs or T cells enriched from blood (not recorded which). The CDR3 loop reads CSVLTGLNQPQHF. The CDR3 nucleotides read TGCAGCGTACTTACAGGATTGAATCAGCCCCAGCATTTT.